Below, 6 T cell receptor beta chains from the same sample are listed, as sequenced in a study of blood T cell repertoires in COVID-19. Clones were read by immunoSEQ multiplex PCR, and TCRdb kept only the in-frame ones, dropping some. The sample comprises approximately 470,000 clones, roughly nine tenths of which are singletons, and under 0.85% rests with the top ten. Sequenced input: PBMCs or T cells enriched from blood (not recorded which). The receptors were sampled from a woman younger than 35 who had recovered from COVID-19.

CDR3 DNA sequence: TGTGCCAGCAGCTTAGCTGGCCGAGGTGGCTGGAATTCACCCCTCCACTTT. Encoded protein: CASSLAGRGGWNSPLHF. The chain links TRBV7-2 to TRBJ1-6; the D is unclear. The CDR3 has 17 residues. V lost 0 bases to trimming and J lost 7 bases, with 16 bases between them. In germline, CDR1 is SGHTA, CDR2 FQGNSA.

This rearrangement joins TRBV6-4 to TRBJ2-1; 7 nucleotides match TRBD2. Trimming at V came to 6 bases and at J to 8 bases, leaving 10 bases not matched to a gene. Germline CDR1 MRHNA, CDR2 SNTAGT. The CDR3 is 14 amino acids. As DNA, the CDR3 is TGTGCCAGCAGACCCGAGAAGGGGAGGGATGAGCAGTTCTTC. Translation gives CASRPEKGRDEQFF.

This chain connects TRBV14 to TRBJ1-1; perhaps TRBD1 as D (5 bases). Germline V gives CDR1 SGHDN, CDR2 FVKESK. The CDR3 is made up of 17 amino acids. V lost 0 bases and J 6 bases, leaving 20 bases between the germline ends. The CDR3 sequence is CASSQDQGLWITSEAFF. Here the CDR3 DNA reads TGTGCCAGCAGCCAAGATCAGGGACTTTGGATAACCTCTGAAGCTTTCTTT.

The chain carries TRBV19 and TRBJ2-1; 10 bases are shared with TRBD2. Germline V lookup: CDR1 LNHDA, CDR2 SQIVND (reference sequence). The CDR3 sequence is 16 residues long. J was trimmed by 7 bases and V by 7 bases; bases with no gene match: 13. CDR3 nucleotides: TGTGCCAGTACTCCCCAAGCGGGGGGGCCGGGGAATGAGCAGTTCTTC. Translation gives CASTPQAGGPGNEQFF.

The gene calls are TRBV12-3 or TRBV12-4 and TRBJ1-6; 9 positions agree with TRBD1. V lost 6 bases, J lost 14 bases, and 8 bases stayed unmatched. The CDR3 length is 13 residues. The CDR3 nucleotides are TGTGCCAGCAGCGGACAGGGGCTTCAGACCCTCCACTTT. It specifies CASSGQGLQTLHF.

This clone was detected once. V gene TRBV5-6 combines with J gene TRBJ2-7, with 7 bases that match TRBD1. CDR1 and CDR2 from the germline V gene are SGHDT and YYEEEE. Trimming at V came to 5 bases and at J to 5 bases, leaving 7 bases not matched to a gene. The CDR3 totals 13 residues. The DNA for the CDR3 is TGTGCCAGCAGACCGACAGGGTACAACGAGCAGTACTTC. It is translated as CASRPTGYNEQYF.